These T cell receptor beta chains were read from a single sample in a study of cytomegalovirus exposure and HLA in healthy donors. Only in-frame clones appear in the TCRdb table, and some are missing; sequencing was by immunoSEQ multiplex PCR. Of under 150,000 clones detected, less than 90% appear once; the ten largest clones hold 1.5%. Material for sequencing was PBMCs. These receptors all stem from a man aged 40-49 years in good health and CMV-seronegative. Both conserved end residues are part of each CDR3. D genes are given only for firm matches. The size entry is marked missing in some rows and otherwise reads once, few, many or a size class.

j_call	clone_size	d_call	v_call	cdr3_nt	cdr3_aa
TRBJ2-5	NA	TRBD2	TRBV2	TGTGCCAGCAAGTCGGCTAGCGGGGGGCAGCAAGAGACCCAGTACTTC	CASKSASGGQQETQYF
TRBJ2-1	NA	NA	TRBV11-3	TGTGCCAGCAGCTTATCAGGCTACAATGAGCAGTTCTTC	CASSLSGYNEQFF
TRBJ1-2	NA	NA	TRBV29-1	TGCAGCGTTAGTGGAGGGGCTGGTGGCTACACCTTC	CSVSGGAGGYTF
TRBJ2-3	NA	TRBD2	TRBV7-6	TGTGCCAGCAGCCCCGAGGGACTAGCGGGGACAGATACGCAGTATTTT	CASSPEGLAGTDTQYF
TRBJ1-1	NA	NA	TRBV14	TGTGCCAGCAGCCTGGATGTGGGCAGGGGTGGCACTGAAGCTTTCTTT	CASSLDVGRGGTEAFF
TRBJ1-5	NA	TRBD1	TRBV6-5	TGTGCCAGCAGTCCTGGGACAGAAAGTCAGCCCCAGCATTTT	CASSPGTESQPQHF
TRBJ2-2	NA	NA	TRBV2	TGTGCCAGCAGTGTAGGGGTATCCGGGGAGCTGTTTTTT	CASSVGVSGELFF
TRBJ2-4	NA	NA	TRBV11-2	TGTGCCAGCAGCTTAGGGACAGCCATTCAGTACTTC	CASSLGTAIQYF
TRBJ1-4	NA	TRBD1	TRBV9	TGTGCCAGCAGCGTGGGGACAGATCATGAAAAACTGTTTTTT	CASSVGTDHEKLFF
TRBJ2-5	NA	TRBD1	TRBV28	TGTGCCAGCAGGTCCCCCACGACAGGGCGGCAAGAGACCCAGTACTTC	CASRSPTTGRQETQYF
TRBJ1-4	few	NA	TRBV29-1	TGCAGCGTTGGGGGAACAGACTATAATGAAAAACTGTTTTTT	CSVGGTDYNEKLFF
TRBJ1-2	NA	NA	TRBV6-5	TGTGCCAGCACCTCCCCAGGGGCCATCTATGGCTACACCTTC	CASTSPGAIYGYTF
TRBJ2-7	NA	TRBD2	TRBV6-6	TGTGCCAGCAGTTACCCCAGCGGGGAGGGGAGATACGAGCAGTACTTC	CASSYPSGEGRYEQYF
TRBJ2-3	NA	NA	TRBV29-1	TGCAGCGTTGAAGTTATGGGAGGGGGGATTCCCACAGATACGCAGTATTTT	CSVEVMGGGIPTDTQYF
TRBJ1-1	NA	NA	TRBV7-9	TGTGCCAGCAGCGGAGGTGTAGGTCGGAACACTGAAGCTTTCTTT	CASSGGVGRNTEAFF
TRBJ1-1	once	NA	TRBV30	TGTGCCTGGAGTGTACTGGGCGCGAACACTGAAGCTTTCTTT	CAWSVLGANTEAFF
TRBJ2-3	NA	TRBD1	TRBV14	TGTGCCAGCAGCCTCGGGACAGGGGGCATAGATACGCAGTATTTT	CASSLGTGGIDTQYF
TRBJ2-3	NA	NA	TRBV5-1	TGCGCCAGCAGCTTACCGGGACTCCGCACAGATACGCAGTATTTT	CASSLPGLRTDTQYF
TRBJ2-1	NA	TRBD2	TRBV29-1	TGCAGCGTTGAGAGTAGCGGGAACGGTGAGCAGTTCTTC	CSVESSGNGEQFF
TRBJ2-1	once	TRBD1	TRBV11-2	TGTGCCAGCAGTTGGGACAGGGGTGGAGATGAGCAGTTCTTC	CASSWDRGGDEQFF
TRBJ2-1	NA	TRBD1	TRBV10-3	TGTGCCATCAGTGATTACAGGGGGCGGGGTGAGCAGTTCTTC	CAISDYRGRGEQFF
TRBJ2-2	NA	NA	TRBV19	TGTGCCAGTAGTACCCGTGGAGGGCTGGGTACCGGGGAGCTGTTTTTT	CASSTRGGLGTGELFF
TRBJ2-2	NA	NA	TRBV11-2	TGTGCCAGCAGCAACAGGAACACCGGGGAGCTGTTTTTT	CASSNRNTGELFF
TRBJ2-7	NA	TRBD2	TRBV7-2	TGTGCCAGCAGCTTTAGACTAGCGGGGTCCTACGAGCAGTACTTC	CASSFRLAGSYEQYF
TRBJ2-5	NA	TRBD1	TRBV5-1	TGCGCCAGCAGCGGGACAGTCGGCCAAGAGACCCAGTACTTC	CASSGTVGQETQYF
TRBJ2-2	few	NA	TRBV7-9	TGTTCCAGCAGCTTATTAGCCGAGGGATTCACCGGGGAGCTGTTTTTT	CSSSLLAEGFTGELFF
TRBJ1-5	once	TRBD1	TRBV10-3	TGTGCCATCAGTGAATCCCGTACAGGGGAAAATAGCAATCAGCCCCAGCATTTT	CAISESRTGENSNQPQHF
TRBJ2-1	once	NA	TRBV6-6	TGTGCCAGCAGTTCCACAGGGAATGAGCAGTTCTTC	CASSSTGNEQFF
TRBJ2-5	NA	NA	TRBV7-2	TGTGCCAGCAGCTTCTTCGGGAACCAAGAGACCCAGTACTTC	CASSFFGNQETQYF
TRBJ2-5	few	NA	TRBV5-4	TGTGCCAGCAGCTTGTCCAGCGCCTCCCAAGAGACCCAGTACTTC	CASSLSSASQETQYF
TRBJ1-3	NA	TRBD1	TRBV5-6	TGTGCCAGCAGATCTACAGGGGTTGGAAACACCATATATTTT	CASRSTGVGNTIYF
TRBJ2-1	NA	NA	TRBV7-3	TGTGCCAGCAGCACTCAGGAGGCATCCCCCCATGAGCAGTTCTTC	CASSTQEASPHEQFF
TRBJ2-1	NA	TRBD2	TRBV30	TGTGCCTGGAGTGTATTAGCGGGAAAGGATGAGCAGTTCTTC	CAWSVLAGKDEQFF
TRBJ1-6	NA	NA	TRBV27	TGTGCCAGCAGCCCAACAGGGTACAATTCACCCCTCCACTTT	CASSPTGYNSPLHF
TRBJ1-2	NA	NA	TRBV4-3	TGCGCCAGCAGCCCCTATTCCGGGAGGTTAGACTATGGCTACACCTTC	CASSPYSGRLDYGYTF
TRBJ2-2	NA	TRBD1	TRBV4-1	TGCGCCAGCAGCCAAGTTCAGGGGGCCAACGGGGAGCTGTTTTTT	CASSQVQGANGELFF
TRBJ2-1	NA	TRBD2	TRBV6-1	TGTGCCAGCAGTGCAAGCCGAGGGGGCGGGGGGGCCAATGAGCAGTTCTTC	CASSASRGGGGANEQFF
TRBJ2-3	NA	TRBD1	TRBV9	TGTGCCAGCAGCTTCCAGGGGGGACAGGGCACAGATACGCAGTATTTT	CASSFQGGQGTDTQYF
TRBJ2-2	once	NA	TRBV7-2	TGTGCCAGCAGCCGACTACCCAACACCGGGGAGCTGTTTTTT	CASSRLPNTGELFF
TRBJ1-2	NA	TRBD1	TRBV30	TGTGCCTGGAGCGACAGGGACTATGGCTACACCTTC	CAWSDRDYGYTF
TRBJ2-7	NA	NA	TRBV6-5	TGTGCCAGCAGGACCGAACCGGGGGTGCAGGAGCAGTACTTC	CASRTEPGVQEQYF
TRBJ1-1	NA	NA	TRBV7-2	TGTGCCAGCAGCTCCACAGAAATGAGAAAAGCTTTCTTT	CASSSTEMRKAFF